The 5 T cell receptor beta chains listed next were all sequenced from one sample in a study of T-cell reconstitution after alpha-beta-depleted transplantation in children. This sample's TCRbeta library carried unique molecular identifier barcodes. TCRdb fed the PCR reads into MiXCR, producing one record per CDR3 protein. This table holds 550,000 to 600,000 distinct CDR3 sequences, 20% to 25% found once. Sequenced here: PBMCs, mostly from graft donor cells, sampled 360 days after TCRalphabeta/CD19-depleted stem cell transplant. The receptors come from a boy under three years old who had a stem cell transplant for acute myeloid leukemia, so the T cells may come from the graft donor.

The V call is TRBV20-1, the J call TRBJ2-3, with D possibly matching TRBD2 (6 bases). V gave up 3 bases and J gave up 2 bases, with 18 bases separating them. Germline lookup yields CDR1 DFQATT and CDR2 SNEGSKA (reference sequence). The CDR3 is 16 residues long. The CDR3, as DNA: TGCAGTGCTAGGGCGGGGCCCCCGATCTTCACAGATACGCAGTATTTT. Protein sequence: CSARAGPPIFTDTQYF.

This clonotype has more than one count but fewer than ten. The chain links TRBV20-1 to TRBJ2-4; 7 bases are shared with TRBD2. The germline CDR1 and CDR2 sequences are DFQATT and SNEGSKA (reference sequence). The CDR3 length is 14 residues. Unmatched junction bases numbered 13, after V lost 8 bases and J lost 6 bases. The CDR3 here is CSTSRVWGGNIQYF. DNA for the CDR3: TGCAGTACATCCAGGGTATGGGGGGGAAACATTCAGTACTTC.

This sequence joins TRBV6-1 and TRBJ1-4, with 8 bases aligning to TRBD1. V lost 7 bases to trimming and J lost 0 bases; unmatched junction nucleotides: 7. The CDR3 is 16 amino acids. Looked up from germline, CDR1 is MNHNS and CDR2 is SASEGT. CDR3 region: CASTRQGLPTNEKLFF. CDR3 nucleotide sequence: TGTGCCAGCACCCGACAGGGGTTGCCAACTAATGAAAAACTGTTTTTT.

J is TRBJ1-2 and V is TRBV20-1; D perhaps matches TRBD1 (5 bases). In germline, CDR1 is DFQATT, CDR2 SNEGSKA (reference sequence). The CDR3 sequence is 16 residues long. V lost 6 bases and J lost 0, with 20 bases in between. This CDR3 reads CSARSWDGLANYGYTF. The CDR3 DNA reads TGCAGTGCCCGATCCTGGGACGGACTTGCTAACTATGGCTACACCTTC.

This clonotype was seen a few times. This sequence joins TRBV21-1 and TRBJ1-6. TRBV21-1 is recorded as a pseudogene. The CDR3 is 14 amino acids. The CDR3 loop is CASDCRGLRSPLHF. CDR3 in DNA: TGTGCCAGCGACTGCCGAGGATTGCGATCACCCCTCCACTTT.